This TCR beta chain was obtained from a study of shared clonotypes between healthy human individuals. Overall study results and limits: Shared clonotypes: about 4.6% naive CD4, around 3.7% naive CD8, around 2.4% memory CD4, approximately 0.37% memory CD8. There were few donors, and this limited the genetic and exposure-history diversity represented.

On this clone itself: Its matching antigen is unknown.

V gave up 0 bases and J gave up 5 bases; unmatched junction bases: 6. The CDR3 contains 15 residues. Germline loops: CDR1 MNHNY, CDR2 SVGAGI (reference sequence). Here immunoSEQ multiplex PCR was the method, and the copy in TCRdb shows in-frame clones only, minus some. Here the sample spans approximately 98,000 clones, around 65% being singletons. The sample comprised memory CD8+ T cells sorted from blood. The subset here: CD45RO+ cells pooled with CCR7-negative TemRA cells. This sequence originates from a woman aged 25 to 39 in good health. The genes are TRBV6-6 and TRBJ2-7; 8 positions agree with TRBD2. The CDR3 DNA follows: TGTGCCAGCAGTTACTCGAGATTAGCGGGAAACGAGCAGTACTTC. Protein sequence: CASSYSRLAGNEQYF.